Below are 12 T cell receptor beta chains sequenced from a single sample in a study of T cells in Graves' hyperthyroidism and ophthalmopathy. Amplification of TCR beta CDR3 regions was performed using RNA transcripts as template. First-round RT-PCR with HTBI primers amplified the TCR CDR3 region. TCRdb independently ran MiXCR on the multiplex PCR reads; one entry per CDR3 protein. Of roughly 580,000 distinct CDR3 sequences detected, roughly 50% appear once; the ten largest clones hold roughly 8.2%. What was sequenced was peripheral blood or thyroid tissue (not recorded which). The receptor set was obtained from a woman younger than 35 with Graves' hyperthyroidism.

The chain has TRBV29-1 and TRBJ2-5; 11 bases fit TRBD2. This CDR3 region has 13 residues. Germline V gives CDR1 SQVTM, CDR2 ANQGSEA. V was pared by 8 bases and J by 3 bases, with 5 bases of the junction left unmatched. The CDR3 region is CSSPGLAEETQYF. CDR3 bases: TGCAGCTCTCCGGGACTAGCGGAAGAGACCCAGTACTTC. Based on the CDR3 plus reference TRBV29-1 and TRBJ2-5, the full variable domain is SAVISQKPSRDICQRGTSLTIQCQVDSQVTMMFWYRQQPGQSLTLIATANQGSEATYESGFVIDKFPISRPNLTFSTLTVSNMSPEDSSIYLCSSPGLAEETQYFGPGTRLLVL.

The chain uses TRBV10-3 and TRBJ1-4, with D maybe TRBD1 (5 bases). Germline loops: CDR1 ENHRY, CDR2 SYGVKD. CDR3 length equals 16 residues. Deletions cut 5 bases from V and 4 bases from J, with 17 bases between. DNA of the CDR3: TGTGCCATCAGTCGAACCCAGGGACCAAATAATGAAAAACTGTTTTTT. Encoded protein: CAISRTQGPNNEKLFF.

This chain uses TRBV7-8 with TRBJ1-2, with 9 bases identical to TRBD1. Per germline, CDR1 SGHVS and CDR2 FQNEAQ. V dropped 3 bases and J dropped 7; count of bases not matched to a gene: 12. This CDR3 region has 16 residues. CDR3 protein: CASSLAGQGPITGYTF. The CDR3 DNA reads as TGTGCCAGCAGCTTGGCAGGACAGGGGCCGATTACTGGCTACACCTTC. The full variable domain, completed using reference TRBV7-8 and TRBJ1-2, is GAGVSQSPRYKVAKRGQDVALRCDPISGHVSLFWYQQALGQGPEFLTYFQNEAQLDKSGLPSDRFFAERPEGSVSTLKIQRTQQEDSAVYLCASSLAGQGPITGYTFGSGTRLTVV.

This clonotype was seen only once. The rearrangement joins TRBV6-2 or TRBV6-3 to TRBJ2-7; D call uncertain. This CDR3 contains 12 residues. Germline V gene lookup returns CDR1 MNHEY and CDR2 SVGEGT. Trimming shortened V by 0 bases and J by 6 bases, and 6 bases separated the two germline ends. DNA for the CDR3: TGTGCCAGCAGTTACTCAAGAGCCGAGCAGTACTTC. It translates to CASSYSRAEQYF.

The genes are TRBV10-3 and TRBJ1-2; the D gene is possibly TRBD1 (5 bases). The CDR3 contains 15 residues. CDR1 ENHRY and CDR2 SYGVKD come from the germline V gene. The V end was cut by 2 bases, the J end by 3 bases, with 13 bases between. DNA of the CDR3: TGTGCCATCAGTGAGGAGGGGCGCTCATACTATGGCTACACCTTC. Amino acids: CAISEEGRSYYGYTF.

V and J are TRBV7-3 and TRBJ1-6; D might be TRBD1 (5 bases). The CDR3 spans 14 residues. Trimming took 8 bases from V and 10 from J, leaving 18 bases between them. Germline V gene lookup returns CDR1 SGHTA and CDR2 FQGTGA. DNA of the CDR3: TGTGCCAGCTGCCAGGACGGGCAGGGATCACCCCTCCACTTT. It is translated as CASCQDGQGSPLHF.

Turning to this clonotype: Its ends do not fully match the called genes, so a read error is possible. The chain has TRBV10-3 and TRBJ1-2; D remains ambiguous. Germline V lookup: CDR1 ENHRY, CDR2 SYGVKD. The CDR3 extends over 18 amino acids. The CDR3 nucleotides are TGTGCCAGCAGTAGACCTCAGGACGCCGAAATGGTTAACTATGGCTACACCTTC. Protein sequence: CASSRPQDAEMVNYGYTF.

In its sample, this clonotype was seen many times. The chain joins TRBV6-4 to TRBJ1-1, with TRBD1 as a possible D gene (6 bases). There are 14 residues in the CDR3. Germline V CDR1 and CDR2: MRHNA, SNTAGT. V was shortened by 3 bases and J by 5 bases, with 13 bases between the two germline ends. CDR3 loop: CASSESGGTTEAFF. CDR3 nucleotide sequence: TGTGCCAGCAGTGAGAGCGGGGGCACAACTGAAGCTTTCTTT.

This clonotype was detected only once. In this CDR3 the conserved last residue, phenylalanine or tryptophan, is missing, so a read error is likely. The genes are TRBV29-1 and TRBJ1-2; no clear D gene. Germline CDR1 and CDR2: SQVTM and ANQGSEA. CDR3 length equals 14 residues. CDR3 residues: CSVERQETNNGYTL. The CDR3 DNA is TGCAGCGTTGAGCGTCAGGAAACTAACAATGGCTACACCCTC.

CDR3 region: CASSLSSGRDYEQYF. CDR3 bases: TGTGCCAGCAGCTTGTCTAGCGGGAGGGACTACGAGCAGTACTTC. The rearrangement uses TRBV7-2 and TRBJ2-7; the match to TRBD2 covers 12 bases. The junction had 3 bases not matched to a gene; V was cut back by 3 bases and J by 3 bases. The CDR3 runs to 15 residues. The germline gives CDR1 SGHTA, CDR2 FQGNSA.

There are many counts of this clonotype. The chain has TRBV29-1 and TRBJ2-6; perhaps TRBD1 as D (6 bases). Germline-derived CDR1 and CDR2 are SQVTM and ANQGSEA. V was clipped by 1 base and J by 0 bases, with 10 bases between them. There are 16 residues in the CDR3. In nucleotides, the CDR3 is TGCAGCGTTGAAGCCCGGGACAACTCTGGGGCCAACGTCCTGACTTTC. It yields the protein CSVEARDNSGANVLTF.

Points on this clonotype: Relative to the germline gene, one junction end is altered; a read error may explain this. The chain links TRBV11-1 to TRBJ1-2; 9 bases are a match to TRBD1. Germline V gene sequence: CDR1 SGHAT, CDR2 FQDESV (reference sequence). The CDR3 covers 14 residues. CDR3 amino acids: CASSLAGQGGGYAF. The CDR3 DNA reads as TGTGCCAGCAGCTTAGCGGGACAGGGCGGCGGCTACGCCTTC.